This T cell receptor beta chain was sequenced during a study of T cell clonality in common variable immunodeficiency. Broader study findings: CVID subjects shared fewer TCRbeta clones than healthy controls did. Patient heterogeneity in the CVID cohort limited correlations between repertoire features and clinical complications. Common variable immunodeficiency TCR beta sequences reportedly had fewer deletions and N-nucleotide insertions.

TCRdb's table, derived via immunoSEQ multiplex PCR, lists solely in-frame clones and lacks some. The sample contains approximately 10,000 clones, none occurring once; 4.3% lies in the top ten. The table lists this clone with many counts. Its antigen is unidentified. The CDR3 extends 3 residues past the end of the read, so its final part is completed from the germline J gene. The CDR3 is made up of 15 amino acids. Germline CDR1 reads SGHDT; CDR2 reads YYEEEE. V shed 4 bases and J 2 bases; nucleotides not matched to a gene: 8. For at least one year, all CVID subjects received replacement immunoglobulin. Blood samples were heparinized, roughly 5 to 8.5 ml per donor.

The source material was peripheral blood mononuclear cells. The TCR comes from a human donor with common variable immunodeficiency. The chain carries TRBV5-6 and TRBJ2-7, with TRBD2 matching over 8 bases. The DNA read from the CDR3 is TGTGCCAGCAGCCTTGCACCGGGGGGGACCTACGAG. Translated, it gives CASSLAPGGTYE. The entire CDR3 sequence reads CASSLAPGGTYEQYF.